The entry that follows covers one TCR beta chain sequence. What it binds is unknown. CDR3 length: 15 residues. Looked up from germline, CDR1 is LNHDA and CDR2 is SQIVND (reference sequence). Unmatched junction bases numbered 12, after V lost 8 bases and J lost 4 bases. This sample stems from a study of cytomegalovirus exposure and HLA in healthy donors. On the study more broadly: Early released data comprised about 85 million unique TCRs from HLA-typed donors.

60 Vbeta and 13 Jbeta primers were used in PCR. Using immunoSEQ multiplex PCR, the repertoire was profiled, and TCRdb retains in-frame clones only, with some absent. The table lists about 140,000 clones, around 80% of them singletons. Study-wide results and caveats: Associated with HLA alleles at 0.05 false discovery rate in a later analysis were around 17,000 TCR beta sequences. Some TCR beta chains (roughly 160 of them) were listed as cytomegalovirus-associated.

The chain uses TRBV19 and TRBJ2-3; 7 positions agree with TRBD1. The sample consisted of PBMCs. This TCR came from a man younger than 35 in good health and CMV-seropositive. CDR3 region: CASGHRGITPDTQYF. CDR3 in DNA: TGTGCCAGTGGGCACAGGGGTATCACCCCAGATACGCAGTATTTT. Looking up the rest from reference TRBV19 and TRBJ2-3 gives the full variable domain: DGGITQSPKYLFRKEGQNVTLSCEQNLNHDAMYWYRQDPGQGLRLIYYSQIVNDFQKGDIAEGYSVSREKKESFPLTVTSAQKNPTAFYLCASGHRGITPDTQYFGPGTRLTVL.